This TCR beta chain is drawn from a study of blood T cell repertoires in COVID-19. With V trimmed by 2 bases and J by 2 bases, 4 bases remained unmatched. CDR1 MNHEY and CDR2 SMNVEV come from the germline V gene (reference sequence). This CDR3 is built from 15 residues. Sequencing used immunoSEQ multiplex PCR; TCRdb keeps in-frame clones, though not all of them. In the table there are some 150,000 clones, about 81% of which are singletons. V gene TRBV27 combines with J gene TRBJ2-3, with TRBD2 matching over 7 bases. The TCR was taken from an older woman with acute or convalescent COVID-19. Input material: peripheral blood. The CDR3 region has the DNA TGTGCCAGCAGTTTAACTCTAGCGGACACAGATACGCAGTATTTT. Encoded protein: CASSLTLADTDTQYF.